The rows below give T cell receptor beta chains drawn from one sample of a study of radiation and T cells in renal cell carcinoma. Profiled with immunoSEQ multiplex PCR; TCRdb holds only in-frame clones, not every one. Counted here are 13,000 or so clones, approximately 50% occurring once; the ten biggest clones make up 10% to 15%. Source: tumor tissue, taken from a patient whose treatment was nephrectomy without radiotherapy. The source of these receptors is a man aged 50 or older with renal cell carcinoma. Each CDR3 is given with its conserved first and last residue. The D gene is left open where the match is weak. Rows may omit the clone size; those that give it use once, few, many or a size class.

v_gene	j_gene	d_gene	abundance	CDR3aa	CDR3nt
TRBV14	TRBJ2-7	NA	few	CASSPDWYEQYF	TGTGCCAGCAGCCCCGACTGGTACGAGCAGTACTTC
TRBV6-1	TRBJ2-5	TRBD2	NA	CATRLAGVGETQYF	TGTGCCACTAGACTAGCGGGGGTGGGGGAGACCCAGTACTTC
TRBV6-1	TRBJ1-5	NA	NA	CASIQTGSNQPQHF	TGTGCCAGCATTCAAACAGGGAGCAATCAGCCCCAGCATTTT
TRBV5-1	TRBJ2-1	NA	NA	CASSFVGEGGNEQFF	TGCGCCAGCAGCTTCGTAGGTGAAGGTGGCAATGAGCAGTTCTTC
TRBV6-5	TRBJ1-1	NA	NA	CASSYGATEAFF	TGTGCCAGCAGTTACGGTGCCACTGAAGCTTTCTTT
TRBV29-1	TRBJ1-2	TRBD1	NA	CSVDLPGGTGYGYTF	TGCAGCGTTGACCTCCCAGGGGGTACAGGGTATGGCTACACCTTC
TRBV5-5	TRBJ1-5	NA	NA	CASSLAGDAYSNQPQHF	TGTGCCAGCAGCTTGGCAGGGGACGCTTATAGCAATCAGCCCCAGCATTTT
TRBV19	TRBJ1-5	NA	NA	CASKGETSNQPQHF	TGTGCCAGTAAAGGGGAGACTAGCAATCAGCCCCAGCATTTT
TRBV27	TRBJ1-6	NA	few	CASSFGGGSYNSPLHF	TGTGCCAGCAGTTTTGGGGGTGGCTCCTATAATTCACCCCTCCACTTT
TRBV11-2	TRBJ1-5	TRBD1	NA	CASSPPGWDSGNQPQHF	TGTGCCAGCAGTCCGCCGGGGTGGGACAGCGGCAATCAGCCCCAGCATTTT
TRBV6-1	TRBJ2-3	TRBD1	NA	CAGRDRLTDTQYF	TGTGCCGGCCGGGACAGGTTAACAGATACGCAGTATTTT
TRBV9	TRBJ1-2	NA	NA	CASSVDRLADGYTF	TGTGCCAGCAGCGTAGACAGGCTAGCAGATGGCTACACCTTC
TRBV12-5	TRBJ2-6	NA	few	CASGFISGANVLTF	TGTGCTAGTGGTTTCATATCTGGGGCCAACGTCCTGACTTTC
TRBV4-1	TRBJ2-1	TRBD1	NA	CASSQDQVDRGYNEQFF	TGCGCCAGCAGCCAAGATCAAGTCGACAGGGGTTACAATGAGCAGTTCTTC
TRBV7-2	TRBJ1-1	NA	NA	CASATTRFKRAFF	TGTGCCAGCGCGACGACACGGTTCAAGAGGGCTTTCTTT
TRBV5-1	TRBJ2-3	NA	NA	CASSSSGLIPDTQYF	TGCGCCAGCAGCTCTTCTGGCCTTATCCCAGATACGCAGTATTTT
TRBV7-3	TRBJ2-7	NA	NA	CASSFKGSHEQYF	TGTGCCAGCAGCTTTAAGGGGAGCCACGAGCAGTACTTC
TRBV29-1	TRBJ1-1	NA	NA	CSVGEGQMNTEAFF	TGCAGCGTAGGTGAGGGGCAGATGAACACTGAAGCTTTCTTT
TRBV6-6	TRBJ2-2	NA	NA	CASSYESQGSGELFF	TGTGCCAGCAGTTACGAGTCCCAGGGTTCCGGGGAGCTGTTTTTT
TRBV6-5	TRBJ1-1	NA	NA	CASSSVDGLLNTEAFF	TGTGCCAGCAGTTCGGTAGACGGATTACTGAACACTGAAGCTTTCTTT
TRBV4-2	TRBJ2-5	NA	NA	CASSRRPGQGEETQYF	TGTGCCAGCAGCCGCCGCCCGGGGCAGGGAGAAGAGACCCAGTACTTC
TRBV9	TRBJ2-3	TRBD2	NA	CASTPLAVTDTQYF	TGTGCCAGCACCCCCCTAGCGGTCACAGATACGCAGTATTTT
TRBV7-2	TRBJ2-2	TRBD2	NA	CASSHGGGANTGELFF	TGTGCCAGCAGCCACGGCGGGGGGGCGAACACCGGGGAGCTGTTTTTT
TRBV15	TRBJ2-2	TRBD1	NA	CATSRDRGQAGELFF	TGTGCCACCAGCAGAGATCGGGGACAGGCCGGGGAGCTGTTTTTT
TRBV10-1	TRBJ2-1	TRBD1	once	CASSDRRGTGVGKQFF	TGCGCCAGCAGTGACCGACGAGGGACAGGGGTTGGAAAGCAGTTCTTC
TRBV9	TRBJ2-5	NA	once	CASSVSREETQYF	TGTGCCAGCAGCGTAAGCAGGGAAGAGACCCAGTACTTC
TRBV6-1	TRBJ1-1	NA	NA	CASSRNTEAFF	TGTGCCAGCAGTAGAAACACTGAAGCTTTCTTT
TRBV7-2	TRBJ2-1	NA	NA	CASSLIPINEQFF	TGTGCCAGCAGCTTAATCCCGATCAATGAGCAGTTCTTC
TRBV25-1	TRBJ2-7	TRBD2	NA	CASGGGYEQYF	TGTGCCAGCGGGGGGGGCTACGAGCAGTACTTC
TRBV7-2	TRBJ2-6	TRBD2	medium-sized	CASSLMAAGVGANVLTF	TGTGCCAGCAGCCTAATGGCGGCGGGGGTTGGGGCCAACGTCCTGACTTTC
TRBV11-3	TRBJ2-1	TRBD2	NA	CASSLGTSGGNEQFF	TGTGCCAGCAGCCTAGGGACTAGCGGGGGGAATGAGCAGTTCTTC
TRBV10-3	TRBJ1-1	NA	few	CATKGSTVEAFF	TGTGCCACAAAGGGGTCGACAGTTGAAGCTTTCTTT
TRBV7-3	TRBJ2-1	TRBD1	few	CASSLTRDRAEQFF	TGTGCCAGCAGCTTAACCCGGGACAGAGCTGAGCAGTTCTTC
TRBV15	TRBJ2-1	TRBD1	NA	CATSRDLGQGSHEQFF	TGTGCCACCAGCAGAGATCTGGGACAGGGGTCCCATGAGCAGTTCTTC
TRBV5-1	TRBJ1-2	NA	NA	CASSLTANYGYTF	TGCGCCAGCAGCTTGACAGCTAACTATGGCTACACCTTC
TRBV29-1	TRBJ1-1	NA	medium-sized	CSVGGDSGPWNTEAFF	TGCAGCGTTGGAGGTGATTCAGGACCATGGAACACTGAAGCTTTCTTT
TRBV30	TRBJ1-2	TRBD1	few	CAWRIPQGPGYTF	TGTGCCTGGAGAATCCCACAGGGGCCTGGCTACACCTTC
TRBV9	TRBJ1-5	NA	NA	CASSVSGYSNQPQHF	TGTGCCAGCAGCGTTTCGGGCTATAGCAATCAGCCCCAGCATTTT
TRBV29-1	TRBJ1-1	NA	few	CSVCCPARNTEAFF	TGCAGCGTTTGTTGTCCAGCAAGGAACACTGAAGCTTTCTTT
TRBV7-3	TRBJ2-7	TRBD2	NA	CASSSGLPPSEQYF	TGTGCCAGCAGCTCGGGACTACCTCCGTCGGAGCAGTACTTC
TRBV4-2	TRBJ2-7	NA	NA	CASSQASGIADEQYF	TGTGCCAGCAGCCAAGCCTCAGGCATAGCGGACGAGCAGTACTTC
TRBV6-6	TRBJ2-1	NA	NA	CASELSGEQFF	TGTGCCAGCGAGTTGAGCGGGGAGCAGTTCTTC
TRBV11-3	TRBJ2-1	TRBD2	NA	CASPLRGGFVNEQFF	TGTGCCAGCCCCCTCCGGGGGGGCTTCGTCAATGAGCAGTTCTTC
TRBV6-5	TRBJ2-7	TRBD1	NA	CASSSAGGHVKNEQYF	TGTGCCAGCAGTTCGGCAGGGGGCCACGTCAAGAACGAGCAGTACTTC
TRBV29-1	TRBJ2-2	NA	NA	CSVEAFTGELFF	TGCAGCGTTGAAGCGTTCACCGGGGAGCTGTTTTTT
TRBV10-3	TRBJ1-2	TRBD1	few	CAISLGQGEGYTF	TGTGCCATCAGCCTGGGACAGGGAGAAGGCTACACCTTC
TRBV19	TRBJ1-5	NA	once	CASSKGGVSNQPQHF	TGTGCCAGTAGTAAGGGAGGGGTTAGCAATCAGCCCCAGCATTTT
TRBV7-6	TRBJ2-2	TRBD2	NA	CASSTNSGGAANTGELFF	TGTGCCAGCAGCACCAATAGCGGGGGGGCCGCGAACACCGGGGAGCTGTTTTTT
TRBV29-1	TRBJ1-2	TRBD1	NA	CSTMTGGLYGYTF	TGCAGCACCATGACAGGGGGACTCTATGGCTACACCTTC
TRBV9	TRBJ2-3	NA	once	CASSPRGQPADTQYF	TGTGCCAGCAGCCCAAGAGGACAGCCCGCAGATACGCAGTATTTT
TRBV29-1	TRBJ2-3	NA	NA	CSVEEGRGVVTDTQYF	TGCAGCGTTGAAGAGGGCAGGGGAGTGGTCACAGATACGCAGTATTTT
TRBV4-2	TRBJ2-3	NA	NA	CASSPDGLGGTTDTQYF	TGTGCCAGCAGCCCGGACGGGTTGGGGGGCACCACAGATACGCAGTATTTT
TRBV5-1	TRBJ1-5	NA	NA	CASSEQGGQQPQHF	TGCGCCAGCAGCGAACAGGGAGGGCAACAGCCCCAGCATTTT
TRBV5-1	TRBJ2-7	NA	NA	CASSLAAGREQYF	TGCGCCAGCAGCTTGGCGGCCGGGCGCGAGCAGTACTTC
TRBV19	TRBJ1-2	TRBD1	NA	CASIQSPQGRLDGYTF	TGTGCCAGTATCCAATCCCCACAGGGGAGGCTTGATGGCTACACCTTC
TRBV10-3	TRBJ1-5	TRBD1	NA	CAISAEGTGGYSNQPQHF	TGTGCCATCAGTGCTGAAGGGACAGGCGGTTATAGCAATCAGCCCCAGCATTTT
TRBV10-1	TRBJ1-5	TRBD1	medium-sized	CASSEGTGDQPQHF	TGCGCCAGCAGTGAGGGGACAGGGGATCAGCCCCAGCATTTT
TRBV5-4	TRBJ2-2	NA	few	CASSPGGKRSTGELFF	TGTGCCAGCAGCCCTGGGGGCAAACGAAGCACCGGGGAGCTGTTTTTT
TRBV7-9	TRBJ1-6	NA	NA	CASSLDLGGNSPLHF	TGTGCCAGCAGCTTAGACTTGGGGGGAAATTCACCCCTCCACTTT